One sample yielded the 13 T cell receptor beta chains listed below, sequenced in a study of blood T cell repertoires in COVID-19. Assay used: immunoSEQ multiplex PCR; TCRdb lists only in-frame clones, some missing. The sample consists of 50,000 to 65,000 clones, around 86% of them appearing once. Sequencing was carried out using peripheral blood. The receptors come from a man in his forties or fifties with active COVID-19.

The chain uses TRBV7-2 and TRBJ1-1; the match to TRBD1 covers 8 bases. CDR3 length: 13 residues. V was clipped by 5 bases and J by 1 base; unmatched bases: 0. CDR1 and CDR2 from the germline V gene are SGHTA and FQGNSA. The CDR3 sequence: CASSGQGNTEAFF. The CDR3 nucleotides read TGTGCCAGCAGCGGACAGGGGAACACTGAAGCTTTCTTT. The whole variable domain, remainder taken from reference TRBV7-2 and TRBJ1-1, is GAGVSQSPSNKVTEKGKDVELRCDPISGHTALYWYRQSLGQGLEFLIYFQGNSAPDKSGLPSDRFSAERTGGSVSTLTIQRTQQEDSAVYLCASSGQGNTEAFFGQGTRLTVV.

The rearrangement joins TRBV2 to TRBJ1-1; no firm D call. Germline V gene lookup returns CDR1 SNHLY and CDR2 FYNNEI. The CDR3 runs 12 residues. V shed 1 base and J shed 10 bases, with 10 bases lying between them. The CDR3 DNA reads as TGTGCCAGCAGTGAAGATAGCGGGATAGCTTTCTTT. Translated: CASSEDSGIAFF.

The chain recombines TRBV7-3 with TRBJ1-3; D not resolved. This CDR3 contains 12 residues. V was trimmed by 1 base and J by 8 bases, leaving 6 bases between them. Germline V gene data show CDR1 as SGHTA and CDR2 as FQGTGA. As DNA, the CDR3 is TGTGCCAGCAGCTTAAACGGAGACACCATATATTTT. Translation gives CASSLNGDTIYF.

The chain combines TRBV5-8 with TRBJ2-5; weak D call: TRBD1 (5 bases). CDR3 length: 13 amino acids. From germline, CDR1 is SGHTS and CDR2 YDEGEE. The V end was cut by 0 bases, the J end by 3 bases, with 6 bases between. The CDR3 bases are TGTGCCAGCAGCTTGGCGACAGAAGAGACCCAGTACTTC. Protein sequence: CASSLATEETQYF.

This chain connects TRBV24-1 to TRBJ2-1; 7 bases are shared with TRBD1. CDR3 size: 17 residues. Per germline, CDR1 KGHDR and CDR2 SFDVKD. The V gene end was trimmed by 0 bases and the J gene end by 1 base; junction bases not matched to a gene: 5. The CDR3: CATSDLAGGESYNEQFF. The CDR3 bases are TGTGCCACCAGTGATTTGGCAGGGGGAGAGTCCTACAATGAGCAGTTCTTC.

The chain employs TRBV7-8 and TRBJ2-3; 10 bases map to TRBD1. The germline V gene encodes CDR1 SGHVS and CDR2 FQNEAQ. The CDR3 is 14 residues long. J was trimmed by 5 bases and V by 7 bases; bases with no gene match: 6. CDR3 sequence reads: CASIRDRGLDTQYF. In DNA form, the CDR3 reads TGTGCCAGCATTCGGGACAGGGGTTTAGATACGCAGTATTTT.

The chain uses TRBV5-4 and TRBJ1-4, with D perhaps matching TRBD1 (5 bases). The V and J ends lost 0 bases and 3 bases respectively, with 12 bases between them. The CDR3 totals 16 residues. The germline V gene encodes CDR1 SGHNT and CDR2 YYREEE (reference sequence). The CDR3 DNA is TGTGCCAGCAGCTTGGGGCGCGGGGGATCTAATGAAAAACTGTTTTTT. Its protein is CASSLGRGGSNEKLFF.

The V and J genes are TRBV27 and TRBJ1-6, with 7 nucleotides matching TRBD1. Germline V lookup: CDR1 MNHEY, CDR2 SMNVEV (reference sequence). The trim removed 2 bases at V and 10 bases at J, leaving 8 bases unmatched. The CDR3 runs 15 residues. In nucleotides, the CDR3 is TGTGCCAGCAGTTTAAAGGAGGGGGCCGAATCACCCCTCCACTTT. Translating gives CASSLKEGAESPLHF.

For the CDR3, the DNA is TGTGCCAGCAGCGAAGGGGTCAGGGGGCCCTACGAGCAGTACTTC. It is translated as CASSEGVRGPYEQYF. V gene TRBV5-4 combines with J gene TRBJ2-7; 8 positions match TRBD1. The ends lost 4 bases at V and 2 bases at J; junction bases unmatched: 8. This CDR3 spans 15 amino acids. Germline V gene lookup returns CDR1 SGHNT and CDR2 YYREEE (reference sequence).

This chain connects TRBV10-1 to TRBJ2-3; D may be TRBD2 (5 bases). The CDR3 totals 16 residues. Germline lookup yields CDR1 WNHNN and CDR2 SYGVQD (reference sequence). V was clipped by 0 bases and J by 7 bases, with 17 bases between them. The CDR3 sequence is CASSESSGLALYTQYF. The DNA for the CDR3 is TGCGCCAGCAGTGAGTCTTCTGGGCTAGCACTATATACGCAGTATTTT.

The sample holds one count of this clone. The rearrangement links TRBV28 to TRBJ1-4; maybe TRBD1 (6 bases). V gave up 7 bases and J gave up 10 bases, with 13 bases separating them. Germline assignment: CDR1 MDHEN and CDR2 SYDVKM. This CDR3 is 12 amino acids long. The DNA of the CDR3 is TGTGCCAGCAAAGGGGGGGGGCGAAAACTGTTTTTT. Translating gives CASKGGGRKLFF.

This chain joins TRBV18 and TRBJ1-2; D perhaps matches TRBD1 (6 bases). Per the germline V gene, CDR1 is KGHSH and CDR2 is LQKENI. The ends were cut back, 3 bases at V and 0 bases at J, with 14 bases in the middle. This CDR3 has 16 amino acids. The CDR3 is CASSPRLTGPNYGYTF. The CDR3 DNA reads as TGTGCCAGCTCACCTCGCCTCACAGGGCCTAACTATGGCTACACCTTC. Complete variable domain (other parts from reference TRBV18 and TRBJ1-2): NAGVMQNPRHLVRRRGQEARLRCSPMKGHSHVYWYRQLPEEGLKFMVYLQKENIIDESGMPKERFSAEFPKEGPSILRIQQVVRGDSAAYFCASSPRLTGPNYGYTFGSGTRLTVV.

This chain links TRBV3-1 (or the pseudogene TRBV3-2) with TRBJ2-1; unclear D gene. Germline CDR1 and CDR2: LGHDT and YNNKEL (reference sequence). V gave up 4 bases and J gave up 4 bases, with 14 bases separating them. This CDR3 is 15 amino acids long. In DNA form, the CDR3 reads TGTGCCAGCAGCCTTATCGGCACTACTTACAATGAGCAGTTCTTC. Translating gives CASSLIGTTYNEQFF.